The sequence of this TCR beta chain was determined in a study of blood T cell repertoires in COVID-19. About the research overall: COVID-19 samples, acute and convalescent, were from the United States, Italy and Spain. From T cells, B-cell-depleted T cells, or PBMCs came the material, which was cDNA or gDNA.

In the authors' workflow: By means of reference gene primer amplification, nucleated cell counts were estimated. Profiled with immunoSEQ multiplex PCR; TCRdb holds only in-frame clones, not every one. Clone size and the V and J calls come from that table; the DNA yielded D and trimming. This table holds about 190,000 clones, around 90% found once. The CDR3 length is 15 residues. The V end lost 6 bases, the J end lost 0 bases, and 14 bases lay between the germline ends. Germline CDR1 is SGHRS and CDR2 is YFSETQ. The sequence came from a man in his forties with acute or convalescent COVID-19. The chain recombines TRBV5-1 with TRBJ2-3; possibly TRBD2 for D (6 bases). Sequenced: peripheral blood. CDR3 nucleotides: TGCGCCAGCATGGGATGGGGGGATAGCACAGATACGCAGTATTTT. It specifies CASMGWGDSTDTQYF.